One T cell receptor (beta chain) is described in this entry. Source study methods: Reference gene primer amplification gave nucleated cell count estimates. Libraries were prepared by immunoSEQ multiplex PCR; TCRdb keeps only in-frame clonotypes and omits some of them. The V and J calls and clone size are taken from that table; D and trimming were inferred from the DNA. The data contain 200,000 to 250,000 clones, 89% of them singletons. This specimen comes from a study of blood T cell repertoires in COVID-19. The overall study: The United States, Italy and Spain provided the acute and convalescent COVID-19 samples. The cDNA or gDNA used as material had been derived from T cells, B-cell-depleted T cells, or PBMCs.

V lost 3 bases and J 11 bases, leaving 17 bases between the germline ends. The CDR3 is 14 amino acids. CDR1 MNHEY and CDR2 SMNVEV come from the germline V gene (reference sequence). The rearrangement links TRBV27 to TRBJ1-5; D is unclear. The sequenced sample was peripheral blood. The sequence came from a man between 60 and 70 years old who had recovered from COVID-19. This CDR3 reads CASSFVQSPWSQHF. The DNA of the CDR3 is TGTGCCAGCAGTTTCGTACAGTCCCCTTGGTCCCAGCATTTT.